The next 13 T cell receptor beta chains were all read from a single sample in a study of a mutant IDH1 vaccine in newly diagnosed glioma. For these TCRs, the target antigens are not known. Time point defined: week 47, end of study. Alongside topical imiquimod, each dose of vaccine comprised 300 ug of mutant IDH1 20-mer peptide. The table came from immunoSEQ multiplex PCR; TCRdb's copy has only in-frame clones and leaves some out. The sample has more than 10,000 clones, roughly 79% seen once. This specimen consisted of PBMCs, obtained from a glioma patient whose treatment included an IDH1 peptide vaccine. These receptors were obtained from a woman aged 40 to 49 with glioma.

The rearrangement uses TRBV4-1 and TRBJ2-1; D gene uncertain. Trimming cost V 1 base and J 7 bases, with 5 bases left between them. The CDR3 length is 12 residues. Germline CDR1 and CDR2: MGHRA and YSYEKL. The DNA of the CDR3 is TGCGCCAGCAGCCAAGGTTTTAATGAGCAGTTCTTC. The encoded protein is CASSQGFNEQFF.

This chain links TRBV30 with TRBJ2-7; D gene uncertain. Germline V gene sequence: CDR1 GTSNPN, CDR2 SVGIG (reference sequence). The CDR3 consists of 12 residues. Trimming took off 3 bases at V and 1 base at J, with 7 bases between the two ends. The CDR3 nucleotides read TGTGCCTGGAGCCTGGATTCCTACGAGCAGTACTTC. It yields the protein CAWSLDSYEQYF.

This clone was seen a few times. J is TRBJ2-5 and V is TRBV7-2, with 8 bases lining up with TRBD2. Looked up from germline, CDR1 is SGHTA and CDR2 is FQGNSA. The ends lost 3 bases at V and 2 bases at J; junction bases unmatched: 5. The CDR3 has 15 amino acids. The CDR3 sequence: CASSFDSGDQETQYF. CDR3 nucleotides: TGTGCCAGCAGCTTTGATAGCGGGGATCAAGAGACCCAGTACTTC.

The chain joins TRBV5-1 to TRBJ2-3; tentatively, D is TRBD1 or TRBD2 (5 bases each). V dropped 5 bases and J dropped 0 bases, with 22 bases sitting between them. The CDR3 runs to 18 residues. Germline-derived CDR1 and CDR2 are SGHRS and YFSETQ. The CDR3 here is CASSLGLSSGRSTDTQYF. As DNA, the CDR3 is TGCGCCAGCAGTCTTGGGTTGTCGTCAGGGAGAAGCACAGATACGCAGTATTTT.

Only a few counts were recorded for this clone. The rearrangement links TRBV6-1 to TRBJ1-4; D not resolved. Germline V gene sequence: CDR1 MNHNS, CDR2 SASEGT. The CDR3 is 10 amino acids. Trimming took 11 bases from V and 8 from J, leaving 9 bases between them. The CDR3 DNA reads TGTGCCGTCGGTAGAGAAAAACTGTTTTTT. This translates into CAVGREKLFF.

The count of this clone is one. The chain couples TRBV11-1 to TRBJ1-3; no reliable D call. CDR1 and CDR2 (germline): SGHAT, FQDESV (reference sequence). With 4 bases removed from V and 8 bases from J, the gap between germline ends came to 15 bases. CDR3 length: 14 amino acids. The CDR3 loop reads CASSSTGLVDTIYF. CDR3 DNA: TGTGCCAGCAGCTCCACGGGATTAGTGGACACCATATATTTT.

The V call is TRBV6-5, the J call TRBJ2-3, with D perhaps TRBD1 or TRBD2 (5 bases each). The germline CDR1 and CDR2 sequences are MNHEY and SVGAGI. This CDR3 has 14 residues. Trimming took 7 bases from V and 1 from J, leaving 12 bases between them. CDR3 nucleotide sequence: TGTGCCAGCAACCGGGACGGGCGCACAGATACGCAGTATTTT. Amino acid sequence: CASNRDGRTDTQYF.

This chain joins TRBV14 and TRBJ2-1; TRBD1 agrees at 9 bases. Losses at the gene ends were 0 bases for V and 7 bases for J; bases not matched to a gene: 13. Germline V gene sequence: CDR1 SGHDN, CDR2 FVKESK. The length of the CDR3 is 18 residues. CDR3 protein: CASSQERDRVVERNEQFF. In nucleotides, the CDR3 is TGTGCCAGCAGCCAAGAAAGGGACAGGGTCGTTGAGCGGAATGAGCAGTTCTTC.

The chain combines TRBV18 with TRBJ1-1, with D possibly being TRBD1 (5 bases). The germline V gene encodes CDR1 KGHSH and CDR2 LQKENI. Trimming removed 3 bases from V and 6 bases from J, with 17 bases in between. The CDR3 contains 15 residues. CDR3 sequence reads: CASSPGGNSGPEAFF. CDR3 nucleotides: TGTGCCAGCTCACCCGGGGGAAACTCCGGCCCTGAAGCTTTCTTT. The full variable domain, in which reference TRBV18 and TRBJ1-1 provide the parts outside the CDR3, is NAGVMQNPRHLVRRRGQEARLRCSPMKGHSHVYWYRQLPEEGLKFMVYLQKENIIDESGMPKERFSAEFPKEGPSILRIQQVVRGDSAAYFCASSPGGNSGPEAFFGQGTRLTVV.

The chain joins TRBV6-5 to TRBJ1-6, with unresolved D. V lost 4 bases and J 4 bases, leaving 8 bases between the germline ends. CDR1 and CDR2 from the germline V gene are MNHEY and SVGAGI. The CDR3 extends over 14 amino acids. The CDR3 DNA follows: TGTGCCAGCAGTTTCCGGCAGTATAATTCACCCCTCCACTTT. The encoded protein is CASSFRQYNSPLHF.

The genes are TRBV5-1 and TRBJ1-6, with a tentative D call TRBD1 (5 bases). The V end was cut by 0 bases, the J end by 8 bases, with 15 bases between. The CDR3 consists of 16 residues. Germline-derived CDR1 and CDR2 are SGHRS and YFSETQ. The DNA for the CDR3 is TGCGCCAGCAGCTTGGGTCGTCGGGGAGGGGATTCACCCCTCCACTTT. Translated: CASSLGRRGGDSPLHF.

The chain carries TRBV6-4 and TRBJ1-1; D ambiguous. The germline V and J ends were trimmed by 3 bases and 4 bases, with 12 bases remaining between them. The CDR3 length is 14 residues. Germline V gene data show CDR1 as MRHNA and CDR2 as SNTAGT. CDR3 sequence: CASSEWSSSTEAFF. For the CDR3, the DNA is TGTGCCAGCAGTGAGTGGTCCTCCTCCACTGAAGCTTTCTTT.

This chain links TRBV5-1 with TRBJ1-2, with 7 bases matching TRBD1. CDR1 and CDR2 (germline): SGHRS, YFSETQ. This CDR3 has 15 residues. After removal of 4 bases from V and 5 bases from J, the junction contained 11 bases not matched to a gene. The CDR3, as DNA: TGCGCCAGCAGCCACAGGGGTGGAGGCGAATATGGCTACACCTTC. Its translation: CASSHRGGGEYGYTF.